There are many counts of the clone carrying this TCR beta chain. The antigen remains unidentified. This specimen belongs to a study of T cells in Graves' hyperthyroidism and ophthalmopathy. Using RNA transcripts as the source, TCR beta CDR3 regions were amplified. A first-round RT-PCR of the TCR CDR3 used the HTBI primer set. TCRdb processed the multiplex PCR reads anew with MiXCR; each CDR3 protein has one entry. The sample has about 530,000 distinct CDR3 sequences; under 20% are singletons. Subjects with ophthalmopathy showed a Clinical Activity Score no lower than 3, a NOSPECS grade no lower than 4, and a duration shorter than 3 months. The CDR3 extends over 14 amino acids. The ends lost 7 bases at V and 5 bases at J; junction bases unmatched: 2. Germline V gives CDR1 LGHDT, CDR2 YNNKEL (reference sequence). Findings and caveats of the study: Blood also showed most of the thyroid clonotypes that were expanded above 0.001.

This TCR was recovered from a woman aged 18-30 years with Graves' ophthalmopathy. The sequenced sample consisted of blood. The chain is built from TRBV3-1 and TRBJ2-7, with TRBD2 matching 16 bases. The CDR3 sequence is CASTGLAGGNEQYF. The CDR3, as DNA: TGTGCCAGCACGGGACTAGCGGGAGGGAACGAGCAGTACTTC.